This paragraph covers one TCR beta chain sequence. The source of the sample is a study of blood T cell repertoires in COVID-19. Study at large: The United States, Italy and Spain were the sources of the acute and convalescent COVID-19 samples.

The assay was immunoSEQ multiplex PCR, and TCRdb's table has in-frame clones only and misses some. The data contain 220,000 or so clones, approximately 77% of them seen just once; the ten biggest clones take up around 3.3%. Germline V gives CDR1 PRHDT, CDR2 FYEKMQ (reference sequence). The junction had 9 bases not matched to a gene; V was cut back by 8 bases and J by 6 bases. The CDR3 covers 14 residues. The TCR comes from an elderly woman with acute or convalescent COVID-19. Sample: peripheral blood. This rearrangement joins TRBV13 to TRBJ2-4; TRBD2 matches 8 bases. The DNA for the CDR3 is TGTGCCAGCGGCGCGGGGGGCCCTCTAAACATTCAGTACTTC. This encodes CASGAGGPLNIQYF.